The 2 T cell receptor beta chains reported below all come from one sample, sequenced in a study of cytotoxic CD8 clonotypes in ibrutinib-treated CLL. The protocol was immunoSEQ multiplex PCR, while the TCRdb copy is restricted to in-frame clones and leaves out a portion. The sample has about 300,000 clones; less than 85% are singletons. Here the sequenced sample was PBMCs, taken at disease progression, from a patient treated with ibrutinib. These receptors originate from a human donor with chronic lymphocytic leukemia.

This chain joins TRBV27 and TRBJ1-1; TRBD1 matches 9 bases. The CDR3 is 14 residues long. The junction had 7 bases not matched to a gene; V was cut back by 8 bases and J by 3 bases. Germline CDR1 is MNHEY and CDR2 is SMNVEV (reference sequence). CDR3 DNA: TGTGCCAGCCGACGGGGACAGGGTCACACTGAAGCTTTCTTT. Protein product: CASRRGQGHTEAFF.

This chain joins TRBV4-3 and TRBJ2-3; D gene unclear. CDR3 size: 16 residues. Germline assignment: CDR1 LGHNA and CDR2 YSLEER. Trimming pared 0 bases from V and 7 bases from J, leaving 17 bases between. In DNA form, the CDR3 reads TGCGCCAGCAGCCAAGATTTGGTCCCCATGTGGAATACGCAGTATTTT. It is translated as CASSQDLVPMWNTQYF.